This TCR beta chain emerged from a study of regulatory and conventional T cells in RAG deficiency. The V gene end was trimmed by 6 bases and the J gene end by 3 bases; junction bases not matched to a gene: 10. The CDR3 runs to 15 residues. Per the germline V gene, CDR1 is MGHRA and CDR2 is YSYEKL. The sorted conventional CD4+ T cells were CD25-low and CD127-high, with genomic DNA sequenced. Clones were sequenced by immunoSEQ multiplex PCR, and TCRdb holds only the in-frame ones, with some missing. The table records about 46,000 clones, 85% to 90% of them present only once. This sample was also put to use in a study of regulatory T cells. That paper states: Amplification used 52 TRBV primers and 13 TRBJ primers.

This TCR came from a human donor in good health. The chain employs TRBV4-1 and TRBJ2-5; 7 bases are a match to TRBD2. Sequencing was performed on CD4+ effector T cells sorted from blood. The CDR3 here is CASRRTGLVEETQYF. CDR3 DNA: TGCGCCAGCAGACGAACCGGACTAGTGGAAGAGACCCAGTACTTC.